The 11 T cell receptor beta chains given below trace back to one sample, sequenced in a study of blood T cells in healthy people across ages. With a J-beta primer mix and a sample-barcoded 5' primer, a second PCR ran roughly 6 to 11 cycles. TCRdb reprocessed the 5' RACE reads with MiXCR, giving one entry per CDR3 protein. The sample holds about 770,000 distinct CDR3 sequences, approximately 48% seen once. Sequenced: blood. Every receptor here comes from a man in his 60s in good health.

The chain has TRBV4-3 and TRBJ1-4; no firm D call. The CDR3 runs 17 residues. Trimming pared 1 base from V and 7 bases from J, leaving 19 bases between. The germline gives CDR1 LGHNA, CDR2 YSLEER. In DNA, the CDR3 is TGCGCCAGCAGCCAAGGGATAGAGGACTTGAAGTTTGAAAAACTGTTTTTT. Translated, it gives CASSQGIEDLKFEKLFF.

The chain has TRBV18 and TRBJ2-1; TRBD2 agrees at 8 bases. The J call may be incorrect, as the DNA end agrees better with TRBJ2-7. CDR1 is KGHSH, CDR2 LQKENI, per germline. The CDR3 is 15 residues long. CDR3 protein: CASSPRGARDNEQYF. The CDR3 bases are TGTGCCAGCTCACCGCGGGGGGCGAGAGACAATGAGCAGTACTTC.

The rearrangement joins TRBV3-1 to TRBJ1-2, with 7 bases fitting TRBD1. The length of the CDR3 is 13 residues. Germline assignment: CDR1 LGHDT and CDR2 YNNKEL (reference sequence). The V gene end was trimmed by 4 bases and the J gene end by 8 bases; junction bases not matched to a gene: 7. This CDR3 reads CASSRRTGNGYTF. The CDR3 DNA is TGTGCCAGCAGCCGCAGGACAGGTAACGGCTACACCTTC.

This clonotype came up many times. V and J are TRBV6-1 and TRBJ1-6; tentatively, D is TRBD1 (5 bases). Trimming took 0 bases from V and 13 from J, leaving 16 bases between them. Germline CDR1 is MNHNS and CDR2 is SASEGT. The CDR3 has 15 residues. The chain's CDR3 is CASSEAPGSIWPLHF. The DNA for the CDR3 is TGTGCCAGCAGTGAAGCGCCAGGGTCAATTTGGCCCCTCCACTTT.

This chain joins TRBV4-3 and TRBJ2-7; D unclear. This CDR3 is built from 15 residues. V dropped 4 bases and J dropped 5 bases, with 18 bases sitting between them. The V gene's germline CDR1 is LGHNA and CDR2 YSLEER. CDR3 region: CASSLRTAELNEQYF. The CDR3 bases are TGCGCCAGCAGCCTGCGGACGGCAGAATTGAACGAGCAGTACTTC.

This chain uses TRBV20-1 with TRBJ1-2, with D hard to call. This CDR3 has 14 amino acids. In germline, CDR1 is DFQATT, CDR2 SNEGSKA (reference sequence). V gave up 7 bases and J gave up 3 bases, with 18 bases separating them. The CDR3 protein is CSGRTASLYYGYTF. The DNA of the CDR3 is TGCAGTGGAAGGACGGCGTCACTCTACTATGGCTACACCTTC.

This CDR3 reads CASSGRTSNQPQHF. CDR3 DNA: TGTGCCAGCAGTGGCCGGACAAGCAATCAGCCCCAGCATTTT. The J gene is TRBJ1-5, the V gene TRBV6-1; D may be TRBD1 (5 bases). The CDR3 contains 14 residues. Germline V gene sequence: CDR1 MNHNS, CDR2 SASEGT. Trimming removed 4 bases at V and 1 base at J, with 8 bases between.

This chain joins TRBV9 and TRBJ1-2, with a possible D match to TRBD1 (5 bases). The CDR3 has 14 residues. V was pared by 1 base and J by 2 bases, with 9 bases between. CDR1 and CDR2 (germline): SGDLS, YYNGEE. The chain's CDR3 is CASSVNGGNYGYTF. CDR3 nucleotides: TGTGCCAGCAGCGTAAATGGGGGGAACTATGGCTACACCTTC.

J is TRBJ2-7 and V is TRBV20-1, with D uncertain. Trimming shortened V by 4 bases and J by 0 bases, and 16 bases separated the two germline ends. This CDR3 contains 15 residues. The germline CDR1 and CDR2 sequences are DFQATT and SNEGSKA (reference sequence). CDR3: CSATRPNPSSYEQYF. The CDR3 coding sequence is TGCAGTGCTACAAGGCCGAACCCAAGCTCCTACGAGCAGTACTTC.

The table lists this clonotype with many counts. The chain employs TRBV20-1 and TRBJ2-7; D ambiguous. V gave up 3 bases and J gave up 6 bases, with 12 bases separating them. The CDR3 sequence is 12 residues long. From germline, CDR1 is DFQATT and CDR2 SNEGSKA (reference sequence). For the CDR3, the DNA is TGCAGTGCTAGCCGGGCAGGTCTCGAGCAGTACTTC. Its translation is CSASRAGLEQYF.

V is TRBV12-3 or TRBV12-4 and J is TRBJ2-1; 8 bases map to TRBD2. CDR3 length: 15 residues. With V trimmed by 5 bases and J by 7 bases, 10 bases remained unmatched. The CDR3 DNA is TGTGCCAGCAGTCCAAGGGGACTAGGGTATAATGAGCAGTTCTTC. Its translation is CASSPRGLGYNEQFF.